These 32 T cell receptor beta chains share one sample of origin, sequenced in a study of blood T cell repertoires in COVID-19. Measured with immunoSEQ multiplex PCR; TCRdb has only the in-frame clones, and not every one. The sample contains a few hundred thousand clones, approximately 82% of which appear only once. The sample consisted of peripheral blood. The receptor source for this set is a woman over 75 with acute or convalescent COVID-19.

The chain carries TRBV19 and TRBJ2-1; the D gene is possibly TRBD2 (5 bases). CDR1 and CDR2 (germline): LNHDA, SQIVND (reference sequence). This CDR3 has 15 residues. Trimming stripped 3 bases from V and 7 bases from J, with 16 bases between. CDR3: CASSMAVLGGNEQFF. The CDR3 DNA reads as TGTGCCAGTAGTATGGCAGTTCTGGGCGGGAATGAGCAGTTCTTC.

This chain uses TRBV7-9 with TRBJ1-3, with no clear D. The CDR3 consists of 14 residues. Germline values: CDR1 SEHNR, CDR2 FQNEAQ (reference sequence). The ends were cut back, 2 bases at V and 1 base at J, with 6 bases in the middle. The CDR3 coding sequence is TGTGCCAGCAGCTTAAGCAAGTCTGGAAACACCATATATTTT. Encoded protein: CASSLSKSGNTIYF. Full variable domain (missing parts from reference TRBV7-9 and TRBJ1-3): DTGVSQNPRHKITKRGQNVTFRCDPISEHNRLYWYRQTLGQGPEFLTYFQNEAQLEKSRLLSDRFSAERPKGSFSTLEIQRTEQGDSAMYLCASSLSKSGNTIYFGEGSWLTVV.

This clone was counted a few times. The chain combines TRBV5-4 with TRBJ1-3; 7 bases line up with TRBD1. The trim removed 2 bases at V and 6 bases at J, leaving 2 bases unmatched. Germline V lookup: CDR1 SGHNT, CDR2 YYREEE (reference sequence). This CDR3 contains 13 residues. CDR3 loop: CASSLTGANTIYF. The CDR3, as DNA: TGTGCCAGCAGCTTAACAGGGGCAAACACCATATATTTT.

This clone appeared a single time. The genes are TRBV19 and TRBJ1-2; D is possibly TRBD1 (5 bases). Germline lookup yields CDR1 LNHDA and CDR2 SQIVND (reference sequence). V lost 5 bases to trimming and J lost 4 bases, with 14 bases between them. The CDR3 sequence is 14 residues long. Written as DNA, the CDR3 is TGTGCCAGTAGTCAACCGACAGCGATCTATGGCTACACCTTC. Protein sequence: CASSQPTAIYGYTF.

The chain uses TRBV6-6 and TRBJ1-5; TRBD1 matches at 7 bases. Germline V gene sequence: CDR1 MNHNY, CDR2 SVGAGI (reference sequence). This CDR3 comprises 14 residues. V lost 5 bases to trimming and J lost 4 bases; unmatched junction nucleotides: 5. This chain's CDR3 is CASSRDSQNQPQHF. CDR3 DNA sequence: TGTGCCAGCAGTCGGGACAGCCAAAATCAGCCCCAGCATTTT.

The chain links TRBV28 to TRBJ2-7; TRBD2 matches 12 bases. Germline V gene lookup returns CDR1 MDHEN and CDR2 SYDVKM. The CDR3 loop spans 16 amino acids. V shed 5 bases, J shed 2 bases, and the junction held 7 bases outside the gene matches. CDR3 sequence: CASSRWTSGAAYEQYF. CDR3 nucleotides: TGTGCCAGCAGTCGATGGACTAGCGGGGCAGCCTACGAGCAGTACTTC.

V and J are TRBV6-2 or TRBV6-3 and TRBJ2-5; 12 nucleotides line up with TRBD2. Germline trimming cut 6 bases from V and 5 bases from J; bases unmatched to any gene: 4. Germline V gene data show CDR1 as MNHEY and CDR2 as SVGEGT. The CDR3 runs 14 residues. The CDR3 region is CASSPLAGGETQYF. The CDR3 DNA sequence: TGTGCCAGCAGCCCACTAGCGGGAGGCGAGACCCAGTACTTC.

The chain couples TRBV5-1 to TRBJ2-7, with a tentative D call TRBD1 (6 bases). V lost 5 bases, J lost 1 base, and 13 bases lay in between. The CDR3 spans 14 residues. Germline assignment: CDR1 SGHRS and CDR2 YFSETQ. CDR3 amino acids: CASRTGHNSYEQYF. The CDR3 DNA reads TGCGCCAGCAGGACAGGACACAATTCCTACGAGCAGTACTTC.

The rearrangement joins TRBV6-1 to TRBJ2-7, with D unresolved. Trimming removed 1 base at V and 4 bases at J, with 11 bases between. CDR1 and CDR2 (germline): MNHNS, SASEGT. This CDR3 region has 14 residues. CDR3: CASSEVGQTYEQYF. The CDR3 DNA is TGTGCCAGCAGTGAAGTTGGTCAGACTTACGAGCAGTACTTC.

This chain uses TRBV7-9 with TRBJ1-1; D gene ambiguous. The ends were cut back, 6 bases at V and 1 base at J, with 12 bases in the middle. The CDR3 extends over 14 amino acids. From germline, CDR1 is SEHNR and CDR2 FQNEAQ (reference sequence). Here the CDR3 reads CASSFEQTNTEAFF. The CDR3, as DNA: TGTGCCAGCAGTTTTGAACAGACGAACACTGAAGCTTTCTTT. Variable domain in full (rest from reference TRBV7-9 and TRBJ1-1): DTGVSQNPRHKITKRGQNVTFRCDPISEHNRLYWYRQTLGQGPEFLTYFQNEAQLEKSRLLSDRFSAERPKGSFSTLEIQRTEQGDSAMYLCASSFEQTNTEAFFGQGTRLTVV.

The chain couples TRBV24-1 to TRBJ1-5, with D hard to call. CDR1 and CDR2 from the germline V gene are KGHDR and SFDVKD. The CDR3 is 15 amino acids. V lost 9 bases to trimming and J lost 3 bases, with 17 bases between them. CDR3 nucleotide sequence: TGTGCCACCTCAAAGGAGGGCGGACTCAATCAGCCCCAGCATTTT. Protein: CATSKEGGLNQPQHF.

This clone has just one count. The CDR3 sequence is CASSKGDFGGGRTGNEQFF. DNA for the CDR3: TGTGCCAGCAGCAAAGGGGACTTTGGGGGGGGACGGACGGGCAATGAGCAGTTCTTC. The chain uses TRBV21-1 and TRBJ2-1; the table's D call of TRBD2 was not tested on the DNA. TRBV21-1 is labeled a pseudogene. The CDR3 covers 19 residues.

In nucleotides, the CDR3 is TGTGCCAGCAGGAAGGACAGGGGCGGCGGCTACACCTTC. Translation: CASRKDRGGGYTF. The genes are TRBV27 and TRBJ1-2; 9 nucleotides agree with TRBD1. The V gene end was trimmed by 6 bases and the J gene end by 8 bases; junction bases not matched to a gene: 7. This CDR3 is built from 13 residues. The V gene's germline CDR1 is MNHEY and CDR2 SMNVEV (reference sequence).

This clone turned up a few times. This chain uses TRBV3-1 (or the pseudogene TRBV3-2) with TRBJ1-5, with D possibly being TRBD1 (5 bases). The CDR3 is 15 amino acids. Germline V CDR1 and CDR2: LGHDT, YNNKEL (reference sequence). V lost 0 bases to trimming and J lost 3 bases, with 9 bases between them. CDR3 nucleotides: TGTGCCAGCAGCCAAGAGTGGGGCGCCAATCAGCCCCAGCATTTT. This translates into CASSQEWGANQPQHF.

The chain couples TRBV3-1 (or the pseudogene TRBV3-2) to TRBJ1-2; D is ambiguous. The length of the CDR3 is 14 residues. Germline lookup yields CDR1 LGHDT and CDR2 YNNKEL (reference sequence). V was clipped by 1 base and J by 2 bases, with 8 bases between them. CDR3 sequence: CASSQVPGNYGYTF. The DNA for the CDR3 is TGTGCCAGCAGCCAAGTTCCAGGAAACTATGGCTACACCTTC.

The chain has TRBV5-1 and TRBJ2-2, with 8 bases matching TRBD2. CDR1 SGHRS and CDR2 YFSETQ come from the germline V gene. The CDR3 has 14 residues. V dropped 3 bases and J dropped 6; count of bases not matched to a gene: 4. CDR3 residues: CASSSGGGPGELFF. Written as DNA, the CDR3 is TGCGCCAGCAGCTCCGGGGGGGGACCCGGGGAGCTGTTTTTT.

V usage is TRBV19 and J usage is TRBJ1-1; tentative D call: TRBD1 (6 bases). The CDR3 covers 15 residues. Per the germline V gene, CDR1 is LNHDA and CDR2 is SQIVND (reference sequence). Trimming removed 4 bases from V and 4 bases from J, with 16 bases in between. The CDR3 DNA reads as TGTGCCAGTAGTAAGGGTTGGGGGCTTCTCACTGAAGCTTTCTTT. This gives the protein CASSKGWGLLTEAFF.

This chain joins TRBV11-3 and TRBJ2-7, with TRBD1 matching 10 bases. V shed 5 bases and J 2 bases; nucleotides not matched to a gene: 9. This CDR3 is built from 16 residues. CDR1 is SGHNT, CDR2 YENEEA, per germline. Here the CDR3 reads CASSPGGQGPAYEQYF. As DNA, the CDR3 is TGTGCCAGCAGCCCTGGGGGACAGGGGCCAGCCTACGAGCAGTACTTC.

The rearrangement links TRBV3-1 (or the pseudogene TRBV3-2) to TRBJ2-3; D gene ambiguous. Trimming removed 5 bases at V and 0 bases at J, with 6 bases between. The CDR3 consists of 13 residues. The germline V gene has CDR1 LGHDT and CDR2 YNNKEL (reference sequence). CDR3 in amino acids: CASSFRSTDTQYF. The DNA for the CDR3 is TGTGCCAGCAGCTTTAGAAGCACAGATACGCAGTATTTT.

This clone is a singleton in its sample. V is TRBV7-6 and J is TRBJ2-7; D is perhaps TRBD1 (6 bases). Germline V gives CDR1 SGHVS, CDR2 FNYEAQ. This CDR3 spans 15 amino acids. V lost 4 bases and J 3 bases, leaving 16 bases between the germline ends. CDR3 nucleotide sequence: TGTGCCAGCAGCTATCAGGGGTCTCCAATCTACGAGCAGTACTTC. This sequence encodes CASSYQGSPIYEQYF.

This rearrangement joins TRBV2 to TRBJ1-5; unclear D gene. CDR3 size: 16 residues. The V end lost 6 bases, the J end lost 2 bases, and 17 bases lay between the germline ends. Germline V lookup: CDR1 SNHLY, CDR2 FYNNEI. CDR3 bases: TGTGCCAGCAGCGGTGGGGAGTGGAAGGGCAATCAGCCCCAGCATTTT. It yields the protein CASSGGEWKGNQPQHF.

The chain couples TRBV9 to TRBJ1-1; D not certain. Per the germline V gene, CDR1 is SGDLS and CDR2 is YYNGEE. Trimming took off 0 bases at V and 1 base at J, with 13 bases between the two ends. The CDR3 consists of 16 residues. CDR3 in DNA: TGTGCCAGCAGCGTAGGGTTCCGGCGGGAGAACACTGAAGCTTTCTTT. Translated: CASSVGFRRENTEAFF.

V and J are TRBV3-1 (or the pseudogene TRBV3-2) and TRBJ2-3; 9 nucleotides agree with TRBD2. The ends lost 2 bases at V and 3 bases at J; junction bases unmatched: 6. There are 16 residues in the CDR3. CDR1 is LGHDT and CDR2 is YNNKEL in the germline V gene (reference sequence). The CDR3: CASSQRRGGRTDTQYF. The CDR3 nucleotides read TGTGCCAGCAGCCAAAGGCGGGGGGGCCGAACAGATACGCAGTATTTT.

V is TRBV7-2 and J is TRBJ1-6; D remains unclear. This CDR3 spans 15 amino acids. From germline, CDR1 is SGHTA and CDR2 FQGNSA. V gave up 1 base and J gave up 6 bases, with 10 bases separating them. In DNA form, the CDR3 reads TGTGCCAGCAGCTTAGAAGGAGAAACTAATTCACCCCTCCACTTT. It specifies CASSLEGETNSPLHF. Based on the CDR3 plus reference TRBV7-2 and TRBJ1-6, the full variable domain is GAGVSQSPSNKVTEKGKDVELRCDPISGHTALYWYRQSLGQGLEFLIYFQGNSAPDKSGLPSDRFSAERTGGSVSTLTIQRTQQEDSAVYLCASSLEGETNSPLHFGNGTRLTVT.

This clone was seen only a few times. The genes are TRBV19 and TRBJ2-7, with 12 bases matching TRBD1. This CDR3 comprises 14 residues. V shed 4 bases, J shed 5 bases, and the junction held 3 bases outside the gene matches. CDR1 is LNHDA and CDR2 is SQIVND in the germline V gene (reference sequence). The CDR3 reads CASSTGTGGHEQYF. The CDR3 DNA is TGTGCCAGTAGTACCGGGACAGGGGGCCACGAGCAGTACTTC.

This clone was counted at least ten times. The chain links TRBV7-9 to TRBJ1-1, with TRBD1 matching 8 bases. The V segment lost 3 bases and the J segment 6 bases; nucleotides outside the gene matches: 6. The CDR3 runs 14 residues. Looked up from germline, CDR1 is SEHNR and CDR2 is FQNEAQ (reference sequence). The CDR3 region has the DNA TGTGCCAGCAGCTTCTCCACAGGGGGTGCTGAAGCTTTCTTT. Encoded protein: CASSFSTGGAEAFF.

This clone has only one observation. This chain joins TRBV7-8 and TRBJ1-2; D may be TRBD1 (6 bases). Between the trimmed V and J ends, which lost 3 bases and 3 bases, there was a span of 17 bases. Germline lookup yields CDR1 SGHVS and CDR2 FQNEAQ. The CDR3 runs 16 residues. The CDR3 sequence: CASSLPQGFADYGYTF. The CDR3 DNA follows: TGTGCCAGCAGCTTGCCCCAGGGGTTTGCAGACTATGGCTACACCTTC.

The chain carries TRBV3-1 (or the pseudogene TRBV3-2) and TRBJ1-5; TRBD1 aligns across 9 bases. Germline assignment: CDR1 LGHDT and CDR2 YNNKEL (reference sequence). Unmatched junction bases numbered 5, after V lost 4 bases and J lost 4 bases. CDR3 length: 15 residues. In DNA, the CDR3 is TGTGCCAGCAGCCCACAGGGGGCGTCAAATCAGCCCCAGCATTTT. Protein: CASSPQGASNQPQHF.

V gene TRBV24-1 combines with J gene TRBJ2-3; no reliable D call. V gave up 12 bases and J gave up 1 base, with 16 bases separating them. CDR1 and CDR2 (germline): KGHDR, SFDVKD. The CDR3 length is 14 residues. CDR3 loop: CAVASIVGTDTQYF. CDR3 nucleotides: TGTGCCGTCGCTTCTATCGTGGGCACAGATACGCAGTATTTT.

In this sample, this clone turned up a few times. The genes are TRBV7-9 and TRBJ1-6; no firm D call. This CDR3 comprises 14 residues. V was clipped by 4 bases and J by 4 bases, with 8 bases between them. CDR1 and CDR2 from the germline V gene are SEHNR and FQNEAQ (reference sequence). In nucleotides, the CDR3 is TGTGCCAGCAGCTCAGACACGTATAATTCACCCCTCCACTTT. Amino acid sequence: CASSSDTYNSPLHF.

The chain has TRBV6-1 and TRBJ1-1; weak D call: TRBD1 (5 bases). V dropped 6 bases and J dropped 4 bases, with 12 bases sitting between them. The CDR3 has 13 amino acids. Germline V gene lookup returns CDR1 MNHNS and CDR2 SASEGT. The CDR3 DNA reads as TGTGCCAGCAGACCAGGGTTGGGCACTGAAGCTTTCTTT. Its protein product is CASRPGLGTEAFF.

The chain has TRBV28 and TRBJ1-5, with a weak D call TRBD1 (5 bases). CDR3 length: 14 amino acids. The V and J ends lost 5 bases and 1 base respectively, with 9 bases between them. Germline assignment: CDR1 MDHEN and CDR2 SYDVKM. The CDR3 bases are TGTGCCAGCAGTCGGGGGGGGAGCAATCAGCCCCAGCATTTT. It yields the protein CASSRGGSNQPQHF.